The present T cell receptor (beta chain) was sequenced within a study of T cell changes during pregnancy in multiple sclerosis. Profiled with immunoSEQ multiplex PCR; TCRdb holds only in-frame clones, not every one. The profile covers over 70,000 clones, with around 93% appearing a single time and 2% to 2.5% taken by the ten largest. The source material was peripheral blood, sampled in the third trimester of pregnancy. This sequence originates from a female donor with multiple sclerosis, enrolled in a pregnancy study.

The CDR3 DNA follows: TGTGCCAGCTCACCACTCCCGACAGGGGGACAAGAGACCCAGTACTTC. Amino acid sequence: CASSPLPTGGQETQYF. This chain joins TRBV18 and TRBJ2-5; 9 bases line up with TRBD1. The junction had 5 bases not matched to a gene; V was cut back by 1 base and J by 2 bases. The germline V gene has CDR1 KGHSH and CDR2 LQKENI. This CDR3 is 16 amino acids long.